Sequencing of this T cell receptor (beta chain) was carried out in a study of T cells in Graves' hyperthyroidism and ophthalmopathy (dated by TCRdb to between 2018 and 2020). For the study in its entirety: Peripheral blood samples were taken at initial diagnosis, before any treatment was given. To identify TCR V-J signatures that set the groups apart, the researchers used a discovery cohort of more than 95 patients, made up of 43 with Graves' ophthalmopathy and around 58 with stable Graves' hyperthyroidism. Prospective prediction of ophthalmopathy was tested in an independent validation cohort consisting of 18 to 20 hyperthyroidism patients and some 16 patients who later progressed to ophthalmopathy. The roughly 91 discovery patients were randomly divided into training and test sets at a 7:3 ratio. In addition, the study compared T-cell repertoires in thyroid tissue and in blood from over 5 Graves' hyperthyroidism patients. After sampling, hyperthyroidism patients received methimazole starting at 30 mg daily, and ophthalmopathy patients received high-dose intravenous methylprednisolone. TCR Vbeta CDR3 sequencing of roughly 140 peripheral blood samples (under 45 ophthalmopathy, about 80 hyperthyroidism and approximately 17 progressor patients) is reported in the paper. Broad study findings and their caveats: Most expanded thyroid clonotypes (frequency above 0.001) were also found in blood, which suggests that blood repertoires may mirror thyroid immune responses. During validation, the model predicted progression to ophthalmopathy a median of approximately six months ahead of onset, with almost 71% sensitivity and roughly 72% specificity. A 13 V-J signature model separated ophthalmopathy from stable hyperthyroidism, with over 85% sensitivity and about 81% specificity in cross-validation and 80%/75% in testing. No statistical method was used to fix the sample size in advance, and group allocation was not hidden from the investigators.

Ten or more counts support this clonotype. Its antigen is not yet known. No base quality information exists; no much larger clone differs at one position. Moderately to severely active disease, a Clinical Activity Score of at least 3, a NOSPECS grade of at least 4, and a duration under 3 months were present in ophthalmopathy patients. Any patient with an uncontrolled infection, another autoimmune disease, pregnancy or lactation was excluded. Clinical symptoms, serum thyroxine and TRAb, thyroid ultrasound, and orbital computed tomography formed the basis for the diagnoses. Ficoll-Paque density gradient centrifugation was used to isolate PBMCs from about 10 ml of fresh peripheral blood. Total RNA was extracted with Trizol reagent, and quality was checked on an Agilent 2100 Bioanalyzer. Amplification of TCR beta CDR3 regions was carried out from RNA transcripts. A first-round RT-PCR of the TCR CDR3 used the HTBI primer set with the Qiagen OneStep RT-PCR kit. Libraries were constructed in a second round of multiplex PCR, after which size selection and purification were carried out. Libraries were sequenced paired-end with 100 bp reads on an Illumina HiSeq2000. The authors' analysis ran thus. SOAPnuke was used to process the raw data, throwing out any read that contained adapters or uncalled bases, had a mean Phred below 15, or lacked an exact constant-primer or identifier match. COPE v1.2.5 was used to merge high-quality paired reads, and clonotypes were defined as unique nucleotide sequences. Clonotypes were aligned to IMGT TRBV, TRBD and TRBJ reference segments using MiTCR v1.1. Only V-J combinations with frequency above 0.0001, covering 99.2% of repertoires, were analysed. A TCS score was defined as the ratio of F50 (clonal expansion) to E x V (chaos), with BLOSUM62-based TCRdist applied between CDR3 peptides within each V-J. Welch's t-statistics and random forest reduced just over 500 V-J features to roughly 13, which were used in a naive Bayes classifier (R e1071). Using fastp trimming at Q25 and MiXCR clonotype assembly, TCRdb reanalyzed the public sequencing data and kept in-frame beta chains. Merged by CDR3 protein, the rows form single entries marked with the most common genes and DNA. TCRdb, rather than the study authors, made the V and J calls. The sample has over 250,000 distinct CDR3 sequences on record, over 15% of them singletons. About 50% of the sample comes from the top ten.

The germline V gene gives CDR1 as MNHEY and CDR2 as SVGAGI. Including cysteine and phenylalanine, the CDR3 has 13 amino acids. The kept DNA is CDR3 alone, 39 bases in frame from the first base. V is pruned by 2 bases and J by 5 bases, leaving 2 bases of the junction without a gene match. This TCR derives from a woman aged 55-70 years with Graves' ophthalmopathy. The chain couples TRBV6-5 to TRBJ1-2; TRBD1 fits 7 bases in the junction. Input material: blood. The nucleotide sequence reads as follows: TGTGCCAGCAGTTACGCAGGGGGGTATGGCTACACCTTC. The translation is CASSYAGGYGYTF.